This T cell receptor beta chain stems from a study of CD8+CD57+ T cells in acquired aplastic anemia. Patients sequenced had flow cytometry evidence of CD8+CD57+ cell expansion. Each of the patients presented with severe acquired aplastic anemia. There are a few counts of this clonotype. Its specificity is not known. Genomic DNA templated the TCR beta VDJ and CDR3 profiling. TCRdb re-derived calls from the reads in MiXCR, one entry per CDR3 protein. The sample includes over 150,000 distinct CDR3 sequences, over 50% seen only once; the top ten take 10% to 15%. CDR1 and CDR2 (germline): SNHLY, FYNNEI. The CDR3 contains 14 residues. Losses at the gene ends were 7 bases for V and 7 bases for J; bases not matched to a gene: 7. Study results and caveats: Researchers report that about 28 CD8+ CDR3 sequences appeared in both patients and controls.

The sample comprised sorted CD4+, CD8+, or CD8+CD57+ T cells (not recorded which) from PBMCs. The V call is TRBV2, the J call TRBJ2-2; 9 bases are shared with TRBD1. This clonotype originated in a human donor with aplastic anemia. This CDR3 reads CASTPGTGFGELFF. Here the CDR3 DNA reads TGTGCCAGCACCCCCGGGACAGGGTTCGGGGAGCTGTTTTTT.